Shown below are 12 T cell receptor beta chains from a single sample sequenced in a study of blood T cell repertoires in COVID-19. Libraries were prepared by immunoSEQ multiplex PCR; TCRdb keeps only in-frame clonotypes and omits some of them. The table has under 200,000 clones, around 67% seen once. The source material was peripheral blood. These receptors were obtained from a woman older than 75 with acute or convalescent COVID-19.

The chain carries TRBV7-2 and TRBJ2-5; D might be TRBD1 (6 bases). Germline CDR1 is SGHTA and CDR2 is FQGNSA. The CDR3 has 13 amino acids. V shed 0 bases and J shed 4 bases, with 6 bases lying between them. The CDR3 here is CASSLARGETQYF. The CDR3, as DNA: TGTGCCAGCAGCTTAGCCAGGGGAGAGACCCAGTACTTC.

For the CDR3, the DNA is TGTGCCAGCAGCGTAGCGGCCCAGCGGGAATACAATGAGCAGTTCTTC. Amino acid sequence: CASSVAAQREYNEQFF. This chain uses TRBV9 with TRBJ2-1, with TRBD2 matching over 7 bases. The CDR3 covers 16 residues. Germline V gene data show CDR1 as SGDLS and CDR2 as YYNGEE. V shed 0 bases and J 4 bases; nucleotides not matched to a gene: 7.

The CDR3 DNA reads TGTGCCAGCAGTTTTATCCTAGCGGGAGGGCCAGGGGCAGAGACCCAGTACTTC. It specifies CASSFILAGGPGAETQYF. This chain links TRBV28 with TRBJ2-5, with 12 bases aligning to TRBD2. Germline CDR1 reads MDHEN; CDR2 reads SYDVKM. Unmatched junction bases numbered 12, after V lost 3 bases and J lost 4 bases. This CDR3 is 18 amino acids long.

The V call is TRBV5-8, the J call TRBJ1-3, with 7 bases aligning to TRBD1. Trimming removed 4 bases from V and 1 base from J; junction bases left unmatched: 2. This CDR3 has 14 residues. Germline loops: CDR1 SGHTS, CDR2 YDEGEE. The CDR3 here is CASSGDSSGNTIYF. The CDR3 bases are TGTGCCAGCAGCGGGGACAGTTCTGGAAACACCATATATTTT.

The rearrangement joins TRBV6-2 or TRBV6-3 to TRBJ1-1, with 8 bases identical to TRBD1. The V gene end was trimmed by 5 bases and the J gene end by 3 bases; junction bases not matched to a gene: 5. CDR1 is MNHEY, CDR2 SVGEGT, per germline. The CDR3 is made up of 14 amino acids. The chain's CDR3 is CASSQRTGYTEAFF. The CDR3 nucleotides are TGTGCCAGCAGTCAGCGGACAGGGTACACTGAAGCTTTCTTT.

The CDR3 loop is CASSNGDRLSNQPQHF. The CDR3 region has the DNA TGTGCCAGCAGCAATGGGGACAGGTTGAGCAATCAGCCCCAGCATTTT. The chain joins TRBV21-1 to TRBJ1-5; the D call TRBD1 from the table was never checked on the DNA. TRBV21-1 is described as a pseudogene. The CDR3 has 16 amino acids.

The chain couples TRBV3-1 (or the pseudogene TRBV3-2) to TRBJ2-5, with D possibly matching TRBD2 (5 bases). Germline V gives CDR1 LGHDT, CDR2 YNNKEL (reference sequence). V dropped 1 base and J dropped 5 bases, with 14 bases sitting between them. The CDR3 length is 15 residues. The CDR3 sequence is CASSQGSGSTETQYF. CDR3 in DNA: TGTGCCAGCAGCCAAGGTTCGGGAAGTACGGAGACCCAGTACTTC.

This clone turned up a few times. The chain combines TRBV2 with TRBJ2-3; 7 bases agree with TRBD2. V shed 6 bases, J shed 3 bases, and the junction held 9 bases outside the gene matches. Germline V gene sequence: CDR1 SNHLY, CDR2 FYNNEI. CDR3 length equals 15 residues. The CDR3 sequence is CASRWGRAGTDTQYF. CDR3 nucleotide sequence: TGTGCCAGCAGGTGGGGGAGGGCCGGTACAGATACGCAGTATTTT.

The chain is built from TRBV7-9 and TRBJ2-3; a weak D match, TRBD2 (5 bases). Trimming took 7 bases from V and 4 from J, leaving 15 bases between them. This CDR3 spans 14 amino acids. Germline V gene sequence: CDR1 SEHNR, CDR2 FQNEAQ (reference sequence). The CDR3 reads CASNTGIGADTQYF. CDR3 coding DNA: TGTGCCAGCAATACCGGGATCGGGGCAGATACGCAGTATTTT. Variable domain in full (rest from reference TRBV7-9 and TRBJ2-3): DTGVSQNPRHKITKRGQNVTFRCDPISEHNRLYWYRQTLGQGPEFLTYFQNEAQLEKSRLLSDRFSAERPKGSFSTLEIQRTEQGDSAMYLCASNTGIGADTQYFGPGTRLTVL.

This clone was found a few times. In DNA form, the CDR3 reads TGTGCCAGCACGAGAGCCTCAGAGGCAGATACGCAGTATTTT. It is translated as CASTRASEADTQYF. The chain carries TRBV6-5 and TRBJ2-3; unclear D gene. Germline lookup yields CDR1 MNHEY and CDR2 SVGAGI. Trimming pared 7 bases from V and 4 bases from J, leaving 15 bases between. CDR3 length: 14 residues.

The J gene is TRBJ2-5, the V gene TRBV5-1, with D maybe TRBD1 (6 bases). The germline gives CDR1 SGHRS, CDR2 YFSETQ. V was trimmed by 0 bases and J by 5 bases, leaving 17 bases between them. The CDR3 is made up of 16 amino acids. The CDR3 reads CASSLEQGGWEETQYF. DNA of the CDR3: TGCGCCAGCAGCTTGGAACAGGGTGGATGGGAGGAGACCCAGTACTTC.

This clone was seen a handful of times. The V call is TRBV6-5, the J call TRBJ2-7, with 7 bases identical to TRBD1. The CDR3 is 13 amino acids. Germline loops: CDR1 MNHEY, CDR2 SVGAGI. V lost 6 bases and J lost 1; bases outside the gene matches: 3. This CDR3 is CASRLGQSYEQYF. CDR3 in DNA: TGTGCCAGCAGACTGGGACAGTCCTACGAGCAGTACTTC.